Listed here are 6 T cell receptor beta chains from one sample, sequenced in a study of CD8 T cells in ankylosing spondylitis. TCRdb called the 5' RACE reads again in MiXCR, with one record for every CDR3 protein. The data hold about 540,000 distinct CDR3 sequences, with about an eighth observed a single time. Whole-study findings and limits: The study identified a TCR beta motif of several highly homologous variants that appeared characteristic of ankylosing spondylitis blood.

For these TCRs, the target antigens are not known. What was sequenced was blood, either unsorted or a sorted T cell fraction (not recorded which). These receptors were obtained from a male donor with ankylosing spondylitis.

The chain employs TRBV25-1 and TRBJ1-3; the D is unclear. V was clipped by 4 bases and J by 8 bases, with 6 bases between them. In germline, CDR1 is MGHDK, CDR2 SYGVNS. This CDR3 spans 11 amino acids. The CDR3: CASSGGYTIYF. The CDR3 nucleotides are TGTGCCAGCAGTGGGGGATACACCATATATTTT.

The V gene is TRBV6-1, the J gene TRBJ1-5, with D hard to call. Trimming removed 7 bases at V and 0 bases at J, with 19 bases between. This CDR3 has 17 residues. CDR1 and CDR2 (germline): MNHNS, SASEGT. The CDR3: CASNQGTNRYSNQPQHF. The DNA for the CDR3 is TGTGCCAGCAACCAAGGTACGAATCGCTATAGCAATCAGCCCCAGCATTTT.

Only a few counts were recorded for this clonotype. The V gene is TRBV20-1, the J gene TRBJ2-5; 7 bases line up with TRBD1. V shed 0 bases and J 7 bases; nucleotides not matched to a gene: 8. Germline CDR1 is DFQATT and CDR2 is SNEGSKA (reference sequence). CDR3 length: 14 amino acids. The CDR3 DNA reads as TGCAGTGCTAGAGATCTGGGGGCAGGGGGGACCCAGTACTTC. Protein product: CSARDLGAGGTQYF.

This clonotype was counted ten times or more. The chain uses TRBV12-3 or TRBV12-4 and TRBJ2-1, with 8 bases that match TRBD2. CDR3 length: 12 residues. V dropped 4 bases and J dropped 15; count of bases not matched to a gene: 8. For the CDR3, the DNA is TGTGCCAGCAGTTCCGAGCGGGAGATCGTGTTCTTC. Its translation is CASSSEREIVFF.

The chain combines TRBV10-3 with TRBJ2-1; 10 bases fit TRBD2. V was pared by 5 bases and J by 7 bases, with 8 bases of the junction left unmatched. The germline gives CDR1 ENHRY, CDR2 SYGVKD. The CDR3 runs 15 residues. The CDR3 DNA reads TGTGCCATCAGTTCCCTAGCGGGAGATCGGAATGAGCAGTTCTTC. Protein sequence: CAISSLAGDRNEQFF.

V is TRBV20-1 and J is TRBJ2-7; 9 bases map to TRBD2. CDR1 DFQATT and CDR2 SNEGSKA come from the germline V gene (reference sequence). The ends lost 3 bases at V and 2 bases at J; junction bases unmatched: 23. The CDR3 consists of 20 residues. The CDR3 DNA follows: TGCAGTGCTAGCCTTCGGGGGGAGTTTTTCCGACTAGCGGAGACCTACGAGCAGTACTTC. This translates into CSASLRGEFFRLAETYEQYF.